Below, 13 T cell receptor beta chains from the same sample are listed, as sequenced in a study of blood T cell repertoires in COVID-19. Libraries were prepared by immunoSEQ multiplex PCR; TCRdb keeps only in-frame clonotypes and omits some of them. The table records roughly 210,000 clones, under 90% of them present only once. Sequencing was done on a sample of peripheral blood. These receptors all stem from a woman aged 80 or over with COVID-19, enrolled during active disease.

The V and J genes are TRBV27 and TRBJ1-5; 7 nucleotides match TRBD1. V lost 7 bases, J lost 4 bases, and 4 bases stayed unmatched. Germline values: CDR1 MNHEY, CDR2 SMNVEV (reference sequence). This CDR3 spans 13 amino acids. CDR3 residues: CASTSTGNQPQHF. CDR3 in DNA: TGTGCCAGCACCTCGACAGGGAATCAGCCCCAGCATTTT.

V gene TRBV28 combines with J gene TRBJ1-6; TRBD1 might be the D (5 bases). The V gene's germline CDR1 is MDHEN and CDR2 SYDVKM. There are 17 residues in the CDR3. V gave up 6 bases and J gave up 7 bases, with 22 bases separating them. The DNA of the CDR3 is TGTGCCAGCAGCCCTCGCGGGGGACGCTTGTTAAATTCACCCCTCCACTTT. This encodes CASSPRGGRLLNSPLHF.

The CDR3: CSVVPRGGNEKLFF. The CDR3 DNA is TGCAGCGTTGTACCCCGCGGGGGCAATGAAAAACTGTTTTTT. V usage is TRBV29-1 and J usage is TRBJ1-4; possibly TRBD1 for D (6 bases). CDR1 is SQVTM, CDR2 ANQGSEA, per germline. Trimming left V 4 bases short and J 5 bases short, with 14 bases between. The CDR3 contains 14 residues.

The CDR3 coding sequence is TGTGCCACCAGCAGAGTAGTGGACACTGAAGCTTTCTTT. Translation: CATSRVVDTEAFF. J is TRBJ1-1 and V is TRBV15; D remains unclear. Per the germline V gene, CDR1 is LNHNV and CDR2 is YYDKDF (reference sequence). The V end was cut by 1 base, the J end by 3 bases, with 6 bases between. This CDR3 has 13 amino acids.

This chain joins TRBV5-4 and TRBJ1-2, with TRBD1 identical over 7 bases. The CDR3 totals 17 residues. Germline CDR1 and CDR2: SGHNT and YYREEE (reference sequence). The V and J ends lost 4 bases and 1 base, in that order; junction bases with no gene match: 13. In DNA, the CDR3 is TGTGCCAGCAGCCAGCGCACAGGGGCAGTAGGTAACTATGGCTACACCTTC. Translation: CASSQRTGAVGNYGYTF.

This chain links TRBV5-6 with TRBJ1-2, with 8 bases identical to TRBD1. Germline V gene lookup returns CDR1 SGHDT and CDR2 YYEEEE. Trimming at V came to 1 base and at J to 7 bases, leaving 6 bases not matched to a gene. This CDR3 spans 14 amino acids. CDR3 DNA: TGTGCCAGCAGCTTGCCAGGGGGCGAAGGTGGCTACACCTTC. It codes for CASSLPGGEGGYTF.

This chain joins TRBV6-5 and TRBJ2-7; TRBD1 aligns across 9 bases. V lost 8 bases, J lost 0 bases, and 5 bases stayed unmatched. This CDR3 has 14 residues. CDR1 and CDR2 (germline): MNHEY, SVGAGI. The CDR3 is CASVPDRGSYEQYF. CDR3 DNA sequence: TGTGCCAGCGTGCCGGACAGGGGCTCCTACGAGCAGTACTTC.

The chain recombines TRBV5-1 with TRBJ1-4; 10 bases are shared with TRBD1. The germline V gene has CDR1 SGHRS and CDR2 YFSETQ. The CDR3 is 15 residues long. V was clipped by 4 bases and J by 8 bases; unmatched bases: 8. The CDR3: CASSLGQGSLEKLFF. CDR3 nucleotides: TGCGCCAGCAGCCTGGGACAGGGGAGCCTCGAAAAACTGTTTTTT.

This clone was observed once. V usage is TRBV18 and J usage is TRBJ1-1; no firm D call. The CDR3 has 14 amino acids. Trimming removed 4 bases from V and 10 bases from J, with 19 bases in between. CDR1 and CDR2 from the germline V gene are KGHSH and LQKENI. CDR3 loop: CASSLVHGPEGAFF. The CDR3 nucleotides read TGTGCCAGCTCACTGGTCCATGGGCCAGAAGGAGCTTTCTTT.

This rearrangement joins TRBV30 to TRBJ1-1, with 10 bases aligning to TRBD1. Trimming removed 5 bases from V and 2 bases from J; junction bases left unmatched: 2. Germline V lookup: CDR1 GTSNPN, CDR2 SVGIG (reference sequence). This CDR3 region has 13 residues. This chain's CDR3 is CAWGTGVNTEAFF. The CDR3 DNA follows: TGTGCCTGGGGGACAGGGGTAAACACTGAAGCTTTCTTT.

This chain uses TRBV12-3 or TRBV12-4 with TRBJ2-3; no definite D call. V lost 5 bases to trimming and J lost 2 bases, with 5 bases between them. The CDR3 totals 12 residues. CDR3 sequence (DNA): TGTGCCAGCAGTCCTTACACAGATACGCAGTATTTT. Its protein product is CASSPYTDTQYF.

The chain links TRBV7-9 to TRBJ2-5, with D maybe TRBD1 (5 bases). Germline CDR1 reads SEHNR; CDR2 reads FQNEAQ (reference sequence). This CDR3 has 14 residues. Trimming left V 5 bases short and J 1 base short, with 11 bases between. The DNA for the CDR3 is TGTGCCAGCAGCCCCAGACAGATCCAAGAGACCCAGTACTTC. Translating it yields CASSPRQIQETQYF.

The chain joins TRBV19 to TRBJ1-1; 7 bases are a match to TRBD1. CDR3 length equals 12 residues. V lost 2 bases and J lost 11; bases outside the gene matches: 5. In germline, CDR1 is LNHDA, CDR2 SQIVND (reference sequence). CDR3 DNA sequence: TGTGCCAGTAGTATACCCGACAGGGACGCTTTCTTT. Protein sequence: CASSIPDRDAFF. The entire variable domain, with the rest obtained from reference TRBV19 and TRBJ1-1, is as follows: DGGITQSPKYLFRKEGQNVTLSCEQNLNHDAMYWYRQDPGQGLRLIYYSQIVNDFQKGDIAEGYSVSREKKESFPLTVTSAQKNPTAFYLCASSIPDRDAFFGQGTRLTVV.